These T cell receptor beta chains were read from a single sample in a study of cytomegalovirus exposure and HLA in healthy donors. Profiled with immunoSEQ multiplex PCR; TCRdb holds only in-frame clones, not every one. Here the sample spans over 150,000 clones, approximately 80% being singletons. Input material: PBMCs. Receptors were obtained from a young man in good health and CMV-seronegative. CDR3s include the opening cysteine and the closing phenylalanine or tryptophan. A D gene is named only where the DNA matches it firmly. Size is stated for part of the rows, as once, few or many counts, or as a class when the clone is expanded.

J: TRBJ1-4
size: -
V: TRBV4-1
length: 15
D: TRBD1
DNA: TGCGCCAGCAGCCCGCACAGGGGCCCGAATGAAAAACTGTTTTTT
CDR3: CASSPHRGPNEKLFF

J: TRBJ2-2
size: many
V: TRBV7-3
length: 14
D: -
DNA: TGTGCCAGCAGCCCACTGGGGCACACCGGGGAGCTGTTTTTT
CDR3: CASSPLGHTGELFF

J: TRBJ2-7
size: -
V: TRBV7-8
length: 14
D: TRBD2
DNA: TGTGCCAGCAGCTTCGCGGGGGGTGAGTACGAGCAGTACTTC
CDR3: CASSFAGGEYEQYF

J: TRBJ1-6
size: -
V: TRBV6-5
length: 13
D: -
DNA: TGTGCCAGCAGTTCGGGTAGCAATTCACCCCTCCACTTT
CDR3: CASSSGSNSPLHF

J: TRBJ1-1
size: -
V: TRBV6-5
length: 14
D: -
DNA: TGTGCCAGCAGACTAGGGCGCTTGAACACTGAAGCTTTCTTT
CDR3: CASRLGRLNTEAFF

J: TRBJ2-7
size: -
V: TRBV13
length: 16
D: TRBD2
DNA: TGTGCCAGCAGCAGCGGACTAGCGGGAGGAGGCTACGAGCAGTACTTC
CDR3: CASSSGLAGGGYEQYF

J: TRBJ1-5
size: -
V: TRBV2
length: 15
D: -
DNA: TGTGCCAGCGGAGCCGACAGGTTGGGAATTCAGCCCCAGCATTTT
CDR3: CASGADRLGIQPQHF

J: TRBJ2-2
size: -
V: TRBV7-3
length: 14
D: -
DNA: TGTGCCAGCAGCCTCGACAGTAACACCGGGGAGCTGTTTTTT
CDR3: CASSLDSNTGELFF

J: TRBJ2-1
size: -
V: TRBV6-5
length: 14
D: TRBD2
DNA: TGTGCCAGCAGGCGGCTAGCGGAAACTAATGAGCAGTTCTTC
CDR3: CASRRLAETNEQFF

J: TRBJ1-5
size: few
V: TRBV19
length: 17
D: -
DNA: TGTGCCAGTAGTATAAGGCGGGGGGAGTTGGGCAATCAGCCCCAGCATTTT
CDR3: CASSIRRGELGNQPQHF